The present entry profiles one T cell receptor beta chain with its context. This sample is drawn from a study of blood T cell repertoires in COVID-19. Germline assignment: CDR1 SGHDT and CDR2 YYEEEE. V lost 2 bases to trimming and J lost 11 bases, with 14 bases between them. This CDR3 is 14 amino acids long. Clones were read by immunoSEQ multiplex PCR, and TCRdb kept only the in-frame ones, dropping some. The sample holds about half a million clones, approximately 91% seen once. This clonotype originated in a woman between 55 and 75 years old who had recovered from COVID-19. The sample consisted of PBMCs or T cells enriched from blood (not recorded which). The chain has TRBV5-6 and TRBJ1-6, with a tentative D call TRBD1 (6 bases). This chain's CDR3 is CASSLLRGRTPLHF. The CDR3 bases are TGTGCCAGCAGCTTACTCAGGGGCAGGACACCCCTCCACTTT.